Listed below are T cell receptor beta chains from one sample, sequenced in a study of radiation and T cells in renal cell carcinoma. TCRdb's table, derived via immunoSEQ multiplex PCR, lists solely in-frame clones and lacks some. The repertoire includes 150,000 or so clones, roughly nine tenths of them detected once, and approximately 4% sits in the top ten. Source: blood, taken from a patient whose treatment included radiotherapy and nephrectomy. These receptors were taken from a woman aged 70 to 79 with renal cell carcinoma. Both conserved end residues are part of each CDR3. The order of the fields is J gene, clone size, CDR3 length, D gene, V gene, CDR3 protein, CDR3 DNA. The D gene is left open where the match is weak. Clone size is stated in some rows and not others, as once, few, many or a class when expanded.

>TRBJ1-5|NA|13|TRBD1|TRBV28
CASTPGQGQPQHF
TGTGCCAGCACCCCGGGACAGGGGCAGCCCCAGCATTTT
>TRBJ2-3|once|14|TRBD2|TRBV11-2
CASSLQRGQDTQYF
TGTGCCAGCAGCTTGCAGCGGGGGCAGGATACGCAGTATTTT
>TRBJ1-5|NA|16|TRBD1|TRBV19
CASTPGQGDIGQPQHF
TGTGCCAGTACCCCAGGACAGGGGGATATCGGTCAGCCCCAGCATTTT
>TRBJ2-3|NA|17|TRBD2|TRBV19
CASSMSGLAGFADTQYF
TGTGCCAGTAGTATGAGTGGCCTAGCGGGGTTCGCAGATACGCAGTATTTT
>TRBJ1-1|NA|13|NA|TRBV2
CASSESDNTEAFF
TGTGCCAGCAGTGAATCGGATAACACTGAAGCTTTCTTT
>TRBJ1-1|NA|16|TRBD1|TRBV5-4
CASSLAGTGRRTEAFF
TGTGCCAGCAGCTTGGCGGGGACAGGGCGGCGCACTGAAGCTTTCTTT
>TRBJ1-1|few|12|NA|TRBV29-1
CSVPTRTTEAFF
TGCAGCGTCCCCACACGAACGACTGAAGCTTTCTTT
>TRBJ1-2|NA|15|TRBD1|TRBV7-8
CASSLRAGQGYGYTF
TGTGCCAGCAGCTTAAGGGCTGGACAGGGCTATGGCTACACCTTC
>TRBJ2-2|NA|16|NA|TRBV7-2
CASSLEYRVIAGELFF
TGTGCCAGCAGCTTAGAATACAGGGTCATCGCCGGGGAGCTGTTTTTT
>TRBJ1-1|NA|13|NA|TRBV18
CASSSTGNTEAFF
TGTGCCAGCTCATCCACAGGCAACACTGAAGCTTTCTTT
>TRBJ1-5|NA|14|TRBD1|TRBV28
CASSLRGGYQPQHF
TGTGCCAGCAGTTTAAGAGGGGGCTATCAGCCCCAGCATTTT
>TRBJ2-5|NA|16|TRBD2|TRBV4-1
CASSQGRGGPVETQYF
TGCGCCAGCAGCCAAGGGCGGGGGGGCCCTGTTGAGACCCAGTACTTC
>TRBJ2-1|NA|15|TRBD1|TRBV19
CASSTRKDRGNEQFF
TGTGCCAGTAGTACCCGCAAGGACAGGGGCAATGAGCAGTTCTTC
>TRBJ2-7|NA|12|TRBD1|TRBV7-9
CASSTGQIGQYF
TGTGCCAGCAGCACGGGACAGATTGGGCAGTACTTC
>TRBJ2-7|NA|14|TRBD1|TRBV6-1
CASSDFRGLSEQYF
TGTGCCAGCAGTGATTTCAGGGGGCTTAGCGAGCAGTACTTC
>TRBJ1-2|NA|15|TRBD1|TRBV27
CASSLGTGANYGYTF
TGTGCCAGCAGTCTCGGGACAGGGGCCAACTATGGCTACACCTTC
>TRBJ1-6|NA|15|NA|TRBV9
CASSVSGNGNSPLHF
TGTGCCAGCAGCGTTTCAGGGAACGGTAATTCACCCCTCCACTTT
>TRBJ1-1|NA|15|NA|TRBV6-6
CASSYNAGENTEAFF
TGTGCCAGCAGTTACAACGCAGGCGAGAACACTGAAGCTTTCTTT
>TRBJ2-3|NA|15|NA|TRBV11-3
CASSLGPVSTDTQYF
TGTGCCAGCAGCTTAGGGCCCGTCAGCACAGATACGCAGTATTTT
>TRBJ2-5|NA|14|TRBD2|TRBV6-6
CASSRTAGVETQYF
TGTGCCAGCAGCCGGACTGCGGGGGTGGAGACCCAGTACTTC
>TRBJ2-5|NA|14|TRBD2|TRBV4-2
CASNKGSGDETQYF
TGTGCCAGCAACAAGGGTAGCGGGGATGAGACCCAGTACTTC
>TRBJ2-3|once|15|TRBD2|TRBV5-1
CASSLELAGTDTQYF
TGCGCCAGCAGCTTGGAGCTAGCGGGCACAGATACGCAGTATTTT
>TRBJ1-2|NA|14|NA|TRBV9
CASSAADSRYGYTF
TGTGCCAGCAGCGCCGCGGACAGCCGCTATGGCTACACCTTC
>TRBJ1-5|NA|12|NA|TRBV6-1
CASNRGNQPQHF
TGTGCCAGCAATAGGGGGAATCAGCCCCAGCATTTT
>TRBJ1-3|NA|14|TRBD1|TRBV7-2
CASSRDRVGNTIYF
TGTGCCAGCAGTCGGGACAGGGTCGGAAACACCATATATTTT
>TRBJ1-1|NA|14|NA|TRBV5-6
CASSLAGMNTEAFF
TGTGCCAGCAGCTTGGCCGGGATGAACACTGAAGCTTTCTTT
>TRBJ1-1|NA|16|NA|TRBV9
CASSVVLTGENTEAFF
TGTGCCAGCAGCGTAGTCCTAACCGGGGAGAACACTGAAGCTTTCTTT
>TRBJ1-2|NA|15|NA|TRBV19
CASSNPRTEDYGYTF
TGTGCCAGTAGTAACCCCAGGACAGAGGACTATGGCTACACCTTC
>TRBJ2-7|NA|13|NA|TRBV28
CASSLLQGYEQYF
TGTGCCAGCAGTTTATTACAGGGCTACGAGCAGTACTTC
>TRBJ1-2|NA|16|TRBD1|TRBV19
CASSTEFGTDRYGYTF
TGTGCCAGTAGTACGGAATTCGGGACAGATCGATATGGCTACACCTTC
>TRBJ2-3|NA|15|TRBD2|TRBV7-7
CASSLGLGITDTQYF
TGTGCTAGCAGCTTAGGACTAGGTATCACAGATACGCAGTATTTT
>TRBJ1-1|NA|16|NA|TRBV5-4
CASSLGGETGSTEAFF
TGTGCCAGCAGCTTGGGAGGCGAGACAGGATCTACTGAAGCTTTCTTT
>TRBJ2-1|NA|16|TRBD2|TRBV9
CASSLSLAGSLNEQFF
TGTGCCAGCAGCCTATCTTTAGCGGGTTCACTCAATGAGCAGTTCTTC
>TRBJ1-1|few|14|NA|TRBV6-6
CASSNRVGNTEAFF
TGTGCCAGCAGCAACAGGGTCGGGAACACTGAAGCTTTCTTT
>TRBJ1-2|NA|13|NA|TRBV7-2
CASSLEDVLGYTF
TGTGCCAGCAGCTTAGAAGATGTCTTAGGCTACACCTTC